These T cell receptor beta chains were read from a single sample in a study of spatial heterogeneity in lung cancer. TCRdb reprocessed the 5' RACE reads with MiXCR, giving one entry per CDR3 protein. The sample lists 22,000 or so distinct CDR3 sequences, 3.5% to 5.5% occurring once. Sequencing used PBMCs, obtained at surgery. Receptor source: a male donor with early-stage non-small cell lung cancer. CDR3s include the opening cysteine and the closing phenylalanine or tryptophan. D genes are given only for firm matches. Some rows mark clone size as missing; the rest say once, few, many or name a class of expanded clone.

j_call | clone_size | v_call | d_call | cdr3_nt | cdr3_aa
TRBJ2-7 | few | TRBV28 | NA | TGTGCCAGCAGTTACCCCACCATCGGATACGAGCAGTACTTC | CASSYPTIGYEQYF
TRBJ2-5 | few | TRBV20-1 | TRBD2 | TGCAGTGCTCGACTAGCGGGGGGGCCGTTTGAGACCCAGTACTTC | CSARLAGGPFETQYF
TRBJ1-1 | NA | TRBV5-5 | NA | TGTGCCAGCAGCCGAGGGGCCTCTACAGCGAACACTGAAGCTTTCTTT | CASSRGASTANTEAFF
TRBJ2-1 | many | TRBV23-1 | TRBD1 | TGCGCCAGCCAAAGGGGGCCGTATTGGGTGCAGTTCTTC | CASQRGPYWVQFF
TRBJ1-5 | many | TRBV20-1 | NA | TGCAGTGCTAGAGACGTTAATAGCAATCAGCCCCAGCATTTT | CSARDVNSNQPQHF
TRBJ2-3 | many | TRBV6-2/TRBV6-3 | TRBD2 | TGTGCCAGCAGTTACTCCCTAGCGGTAGTCACAGATACGCAGTATTTT | CASSYSLAVVTDTQYF
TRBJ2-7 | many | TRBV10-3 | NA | TGTGCCATCAGTGACTCACGGGGGGCAGACGAGCAGTACTTC | CAISDSRGADEQYF
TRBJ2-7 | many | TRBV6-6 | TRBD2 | TGTGCCAGCAGTTACTCGGGTAGCGGGGGGATTTACTACGAGCAGTACTTC | CASSYSGSGGIYYEQYF
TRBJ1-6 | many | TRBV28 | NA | TGTGCCAGCAGTTTATCTCGGGGCAGTAGGTACTCACCCCTCCACTTT | CASSLSRGSRYSPLHF
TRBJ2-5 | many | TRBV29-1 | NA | TGCAGCGTTGACCGGAACAACAACCAAGAGACCCAGTACTTC | CSVDRNNNQETQYF
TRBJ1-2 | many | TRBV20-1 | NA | TGCAGTGCTAGAAGACCCGTTGGCTACACCTTC | CSARRPVGYTF
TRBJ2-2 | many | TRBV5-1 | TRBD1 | TGCGCCAGCAGCTCGACAGGGGGAGAGGAGCTGTTTTTT | CASSSTGGEELFF
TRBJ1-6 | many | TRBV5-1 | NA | TGCGCCAGCAGCAACCCTAATTCACCCCTCCACTTT | CASSNPNSPLHF
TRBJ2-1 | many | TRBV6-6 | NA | TGTGCCAGCAGTTTAAGGGCTGAGGGACATTTCATTGGGAATGAGCAGTTCTTC | CASSLRAEGHFIGNEQFF
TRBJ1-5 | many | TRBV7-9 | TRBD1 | TGTGCCAGCAGCCCGACAGGGAACCAGCCCCAGCATTTT | CASSPTGNQPQHF
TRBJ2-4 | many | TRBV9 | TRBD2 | TGTGCCAGCAGCGCTACGGATAGCGGGGGGATTCAGTACTTC | CASSATDSGGIQYF
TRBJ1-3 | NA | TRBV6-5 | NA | TGTGCCAGCAGTTACTCAGGTCGCTCTGGAAACACCATATATTTT | CASSYSGRSGNTIYF
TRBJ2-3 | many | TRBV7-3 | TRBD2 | TGTGCCAGCAGCTCGGGACTAGCGGGAGGCACAGATACGCAGTATTTT | CASSSGLAGGTDTQYF
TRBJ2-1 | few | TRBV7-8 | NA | TGTGCCAGCAGCTTAAGTCTTAGCTTCAATGAGCAGTTCTTC | CASSLSLSFNEQFF
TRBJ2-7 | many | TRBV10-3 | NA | TGTGCCATCAGTGACGTCGGGACCTCCTACGAGCAGTACTTC | CAISDVGTSYEQYF
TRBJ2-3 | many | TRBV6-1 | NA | TGTGCCAGCAGACCCCCGGGCACAGATACGCAGTATTTT | CASRPPGTDTQYF
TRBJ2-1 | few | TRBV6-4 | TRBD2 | TGTGCCAAGAGCGGGAGGGTCAACAATGAGCAGTTCTTC | CAKSGRVNNEQFF
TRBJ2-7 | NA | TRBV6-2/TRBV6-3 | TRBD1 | TGTGCCAGCACCGAGTCATACCCCCGGGACAGGGGGCGGTACGAGCAGTACTTC | CASTESYPRDRGRYEQYF
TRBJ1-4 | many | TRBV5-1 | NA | TGCGCCAGCAGCTTGGCGGGCCTTGAACTGTTTTTT | CASSLAGLELFF
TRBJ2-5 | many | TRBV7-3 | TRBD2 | TGTGCCAGCAGCTTAACCGGACTAGCAGAAGAGACCCAGTACTTC | CASSLTGLAEETQYF
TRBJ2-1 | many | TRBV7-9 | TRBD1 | TGTGCCAGCAGCACGGGGCTCAGGGGGTCCTCCTACAATGAGCAGTTCTTC | CASSTGLRGSSYNEQFF
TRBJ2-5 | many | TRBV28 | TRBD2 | TGTGCCAGCAGGCACGCGGGGGGCGGGGGGCCGGCCCAGTACTTC | CASRHAGGGGPAQYF
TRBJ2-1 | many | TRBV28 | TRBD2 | TGTGCCAGCAGTTCCGGGACTAGCGACGTCAATGAGCAGTTCTTC | CASSSGTSDVNEQFF
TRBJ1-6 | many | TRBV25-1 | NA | TGTGCCAGCAGCCAGGGGATTTCGAATTCACCCCTCCACTTT | CASSQGISNSPLHF
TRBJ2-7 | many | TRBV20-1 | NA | TGCAGTGCCGGTGGGGACTCTAGCTCCTACGAGCAGTACTTC | CSAGGDSSSYEQYF
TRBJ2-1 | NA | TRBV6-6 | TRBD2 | TGTGCCAGTCGAACGGGGGGCTCCTACAATGAGCAGTTCTTC | CASRTGGSYNEQFF
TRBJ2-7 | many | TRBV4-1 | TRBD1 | TGCGCCAGCAGCCTTCCGGGACAGGGTCCCCACGAGCAGTACTTC | CASSLPGQGPHEQYF
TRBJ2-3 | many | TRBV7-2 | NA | TGTGCCAGCAGCCAGTCGGACCTTTTTGGTACGCAGTATTTT | CASSQSDLFGTQYF
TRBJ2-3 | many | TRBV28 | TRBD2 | TGTGCCAGCAGTTCCCAAGCGGGAGGAGAAGATACGCAGTATTTT | CASSSQAGGEDTQYF
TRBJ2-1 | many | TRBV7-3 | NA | TGTGCCAGCAGCAAAATGCGGGATAATGAGCAGTTCTTC | CASSKMRDNEQFF
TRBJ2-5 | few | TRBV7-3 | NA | TGTGCCAGCAGCTTGAGAGGAGTGGGAGAGACCCAGTACTTC | CASSLRGVGETQYF
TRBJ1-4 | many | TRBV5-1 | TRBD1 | TGCGCCAGCAGCTTGGGGGGACAGACTAATGAAAAACTGTTTTTT | CASSLGGQTNEKLFF
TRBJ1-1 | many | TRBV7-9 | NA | TGTGCCAGCAGCTACGGGACCGAGGGAAGTGAAGCTTTCTTT | CASSYGTEGSEAFF
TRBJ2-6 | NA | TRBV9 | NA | TGTGCCAGCAGCGTAGAGTTCTCTGGGGCCAACGTCCTGACTTTC | CASSVEFSGANVLTF
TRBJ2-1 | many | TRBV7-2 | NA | TGTGCCAGCAGCTTAGACAGGGCAGGGGAGCAGTTCTTC | CASSLDRAGEQFF
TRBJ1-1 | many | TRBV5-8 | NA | TGTGCCAGCAAGGTCTGGAGCGCTGAAGCTTTCTTT | CASKVWSAEAFF
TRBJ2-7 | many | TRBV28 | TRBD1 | TGTGCCAGCAGTTTTCCCGACAGGGGCGGCAACGAGCAGTACTTC | CASSFPDRGGNEQYF
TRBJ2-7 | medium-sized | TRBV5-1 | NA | TGCGCCAGCAGCTTTCAGGACATAGGGTACGAGCAGTACTTC | CASSFQDIGYEQYF
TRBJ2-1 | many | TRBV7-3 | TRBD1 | TGTGCCAGCAGCTCGACAGGGAGCTACTACAATGAGCAGTTCTTC | CASSSTGSYYNEQFF
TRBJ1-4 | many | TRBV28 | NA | TGTGCCAGCAGTCAGTACTATGAAAAACTGTTTTTT | CASSQYYEKLFF
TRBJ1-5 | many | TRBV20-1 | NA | TGCAGTGCCTCGAACAGGGTTCAAAACAATCAGCCCCAGCATTTT | CSASNRVQNNQPQHF
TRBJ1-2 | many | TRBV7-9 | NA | TGTGCCAGCAGCTTAACAGGAGGGGTCTATGGCTACACCTTC | CASSLTGGVYGYTF
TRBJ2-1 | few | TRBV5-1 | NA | TGCGCCAGCAGCTTGGTACCTCCGGGGTCAAATGAGCAGTTCTTC | CASSLVPPGSNEQFF
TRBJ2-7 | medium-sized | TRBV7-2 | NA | TGTGCCAGCAGCTTAACAGGGAGGTCCTCCTACGAGCAGTACTTC | CASSLTGRSSYEQYF
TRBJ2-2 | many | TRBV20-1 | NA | TGCAGTGCTAGAGATCTATTCAGCGGGGAGCTGTTTTTT | CSARDLFSGELFF
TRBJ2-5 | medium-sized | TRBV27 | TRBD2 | TGTGCCAGCAGAGGTCGAGCGGGAGGGCCCTCGTACCAAGAGACCCAGTACTTC | CASRGRAGGPSYQETQYF
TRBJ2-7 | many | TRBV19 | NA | TGTGCCAGTAGTATCTCGGGGCCCTACGAGCAGTACTTC | CASSISGPYEQYF
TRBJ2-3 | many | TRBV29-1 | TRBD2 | TGCAGCGTTCTCCAAACGGGGGGAGATACGCAGTATTTT | CSVLQTGGDTQYF
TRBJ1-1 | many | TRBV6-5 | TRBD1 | TGTGCCAGCCGCACAGGGGGCTTCTTCATGAACACTGAAGCTTTCTTT | CASRTGGFFMNTEAFF